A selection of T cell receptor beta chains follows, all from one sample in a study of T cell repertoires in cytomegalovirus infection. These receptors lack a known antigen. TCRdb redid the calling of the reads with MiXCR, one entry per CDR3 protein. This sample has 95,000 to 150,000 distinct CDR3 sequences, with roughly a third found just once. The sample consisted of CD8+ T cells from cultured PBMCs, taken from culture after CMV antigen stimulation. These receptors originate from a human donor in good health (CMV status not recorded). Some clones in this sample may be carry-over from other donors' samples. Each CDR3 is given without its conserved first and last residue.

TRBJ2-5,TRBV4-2,ASSPSTLLAGGYQETQY
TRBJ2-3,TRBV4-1,ASSQEASTDTQY
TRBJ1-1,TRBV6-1,ASSGGNRYMNTEAF
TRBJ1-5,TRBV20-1,SATVPRGGNQPQH
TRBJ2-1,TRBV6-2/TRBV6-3,ASSYEVPSYNEQF
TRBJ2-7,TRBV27,ASSFGQAYEQY
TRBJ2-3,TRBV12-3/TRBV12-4,ASSSLTTQY
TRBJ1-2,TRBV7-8,ASSGDRGPEINYGYT
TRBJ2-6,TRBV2,ASSERISGANVLT
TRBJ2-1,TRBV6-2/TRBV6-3,ASSYTGGLWNEQF
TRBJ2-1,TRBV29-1,SAGGGNSYNEQF
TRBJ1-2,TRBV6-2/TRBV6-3,ASSSSDAGVGYGYT
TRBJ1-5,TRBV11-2,ASSLGYTPNQPQH
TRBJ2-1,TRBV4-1,ASSQPGQGDEQF
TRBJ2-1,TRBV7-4,ASSLVEGQNNEQF
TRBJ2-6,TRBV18,ASSPARAGPTGANVLT
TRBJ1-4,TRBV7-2,ASSLPLGRVGTNEKLF
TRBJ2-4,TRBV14,ASSPTGGFGIQY
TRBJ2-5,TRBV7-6,ASSLQGIQTQY